Below are 11 T cell receptor beta chains sequenced from a single sample in a study of shared clonotypes between healthy human individuals. The table came from immunoSEQ multiplex PCR; TCRdb's copy has only in-frame clones and leaves some out. The sample lists some 2,500,000 clones, under 95% occurring once. Sample: naive CD4+ T cells from PBMCs. Subset denoted: CD45RA+ positively selected. The receptors stem from a young man in good health. Some clones in this sample may be carry-over from other donors' samples.

The rearrangement links TRBV6-1 to TRBJ2-1; 8 bases fit TRBD2. J was trimmed by 8 bases and V by 6 bases; bases with no gene match: 9. Germline-derived CDR1 and CDR2 are MNHNS and SASEGT. This CDR3 is 14 amino acids long. The DNA of the CDR3 is TGTGCCAGCAGGCGGACGTTCGGGGGGGATGAGCAGTTCTTC. Its protein product is CASRRTFGGDEQFF.

The chain links TRBV18 to TRBJ2-3; 12 nucleotides match TRBD2. V lost 6 bases, J lost 1 base, and 8 bases stayed unmatched. This CDR3 spans 17 amino acids. The germline V gene has CDR1 KGHSH and CDR2 LQKENI. The CDR3 region is CASSPKGTSGRTDTQYF. CDR3 DNA sequence: TGTGCCAGCTCCCCTAAGGGGACTAGCGGGCGCACAGATACGCAGTATTTT.

Here the CDR3 reads CASSPRENSGNTIYF. The CDR3 DNA sequence: TGTGCCAGCAGCCCCCGAGAGAACTCTGGAAACACCATATATTTT. The V and J genes are TRBV9 and TRBJ1-3, with D unresolved. Germline V gene lookup returns CDR1 SGDLS and CDR2 YYNGEE. CDR3 length: 15 amino acids. V was clipped by 4 bases and J by 0 bases, with 11 bases between them.

This chain connects TRBV4-1 to TRBJ1-2, with 9 bases matching TRBD1. V lost 4 bases to trimming and J lost 7 bases; unmatched junction nucleotides: 19. CDR1 is MGHRA, CDR2 YSYEKL, per germline. CDR3 length: 18 residues. Here the CDR3 DNA reads TGCGCCAGCAGCCTCAAGAGGCTTTGGGACAGGGATGAATCTGGCTACACCTTC. Its protein is CASSLKRLWDRDESGYTF.

This sequence joins TRBV6-6 and TRBJ2-2; no firm D call. Trimming shortened V by 7 bases and J by 4 bases, and 19 bases separated the two germline ends. Germline V gene sequence: CDR1 MNHNY, CDR2 SVGAGI (reference sequence). The CDR3 spans 16 residues. The chain's CDR3 is CASNLSVGKRTGELFF. DNA of the CDR3: TGTGCCAGCAACCTATCGGTCGGAAAGCGCACCGGGGAGCTGTTTTTT.

The sample holds one count of this clone. This rearrangement joins TRBV7-2 to TRBJ2-7; D gene unclear. Between the trimmed V and J ends, which lost 5 bases and 2 bases, there was a span of 13 bases. Germline values: CDR1 SGHTA, CDR2 FQGNSA. This CDR3 contains 14 residues. The CDR3 loop reads CASSPSPQAYEQYF. CDR3 DNA: TGTGCCAGCAGCCCCAGCCCCCAGGCCTACGAGCAGTACTTC.

This sequence joins TRBV14 and TRBJ1-6, with a possible D match to TRBD1 (5 bases). The CDR3 contains 15 residues. Germline V gene data show CDR1 as SGHDN and CDR2 as FVKESK. Trimming left V 1 base short and J 10 bases short, with 14 bases between. CDR3 in amino acids: CASSQGDRVGSPLHF. CDR3 DNA sequence: TGTGCCAGCAGCCAAGGGGACCGCGTGGGATCACCCCTCCACTTT.

The chain combines TRBV5-1 with TRBJ2-5, with 8 bases fitting TRBD1. V dropped 1 base and J dropped 4; count of bases not matched to a gene: 12. This CDR3 is built from 17 residues. Germline CDR1 reads SGHRS; CDR2 reads YFSETQ. The CDR3 DNA reads as TGCGCCAGCAGCTTGTTGGCAGGGGGCTTGGGCGGAGAGACCCAGTACTTC. Amino acid sequence: CASSLLAGGLGGETQYF.

With regard to this clone: The same CDR3 arises from other DNA sequences in this sample as well. The chain uses TRBV5-1 and TRBJ1-1; no clear D. CDR1 SGHRS and CDR2 YFSETQ come from the germline V gene. The CDR3 length is 14 residues. Trimming stripped 4 bases from V and 5 bases from J, with 15 bases between. The CDR3 sequence is CASSVDGGGTEAFF. CDR3 nucleotides: TGCGCCAGCAGCGTCGACGGAGGAGGGACTGAAGCTTTCTTT.

The rearrangement uses TRBV30 and TRBJ1-5; D perhaps matches TRBD1 (5 bases). In germline, CDR1 is GTSNPN, CDR2 SVGIG (reference sequence). V was trimmed by 0 bases and J by 9 bases, leaving 15 bases between them. The CDR3 contains 14 residues. This CDR3 is CAWSVSQGPSPQHF. CDR3 sequence (DNA): TGTGCCTGGAGTGTATCTCAGGGCCCATCGCCCCAGCATTTT.

V and J are TRBV6-5 and TRBJ1-1; TRBD1 matches at 9 bases. This CDR3 contains 14 residues. In germline, CDR1 is MNHEY, CDR2 SVGAGI. Germline trimming cut 6 bases from V and 6 bases from J; bases unmatched to any gene: 8. Here the CDR3 reads CASRTGTGPAEAFF. CDR3 sequence (DNA): TGTGCCAGCAGAACCGGGACAGGGCCAGCTGAAGCTTTCTTT.